Presented here are 23 T cell receptor beta chains from one specimen sequenced in a study of OX40 agonist ivuxolimab in advanced cancers. TCRdb's copy holds only in-frame clones and misses some; the assay was immunoSEQ multiplex PCR. The repertoire holds more than 75,000 clones, with 86% as singletons. This specimen was CD4+ or CD8+ T cells sorted from blood, taken in a trial of the OX40 agonist ivuxolimab. Receptors were obtained from an adult with an advanced solid tumor such as melanoma, head and neck, liver or kidney cancer.

The chain is built from TRBV6-6 and TRBJ2-6; no definite D call. This CDR3 has 10 residues. Germline V gene lookup returns CDR1 MNHNY and CDR2 SVGAGI (reference sequence). The ends were cut back, 5 bases at V and 11 bases at J, with 4 bases in the middle. The CDR3 bases are TGTGCCAGCAGTCCGGACGTCCTGACTTTC. It is translated as CASSPDVLTF.

The chain couples TRBV6-1 to TRBJ1-1; 9 positions agree with TRBD1. This CDR3 comprises 14 residues. The germline V gene encodes CDR1 MNHNS and CDR2 SASEGT. V lost 6 bases to trimming and J lost 1 base; unmatched junction nucleotides: 3. The CDR3 here is CASSWGQGNTEAFF. The DNA for the CDR3 is TGTGCCAGCAGCTGGGGACAGGGGAACACTGAAGCTTTCTTT.

This sequence joins TRBV9 and TRBJ1-6; 8 bases map to TRBD1. Germline CDR1 SGDLS, CDR2 YYNGEE. With V trimmed by 3 bases and J by 6 bases, 5 bases remained unmatched. The CDR3 length is 15 residues. CDR3 sequence reads: CASSATGQVNSPLHF. Written as DNA, the CDR3 is TGTGCCAGCAGCGCAACGGGACAGGTTAATTCACCCCTCCACTTT.

The chain carries TRBV2 and TRBJ1-1, with 9 bases lining up with TRBD1. The germline V gene encodes CDR1 SNHLY and CDR2 FYNNEI. The CDR3 consists of 13 residues. Trimming took 6 bases from V and 3 from J; bases not matched to a gene: 2. In nucleotides, the CDR3 is TGTGCCAGCAGATGGGACAGGGACACTGAAGCTTTCTTT. It encodes CASRWDRDTEAFF. The full variable domain, completed using reference TRBV2 and TRBJ1-1, is EPEVTQTPSHQVTQMGQEVILRCVPISNHLYFYWYRQILGQKVEFLVSFYNNEISEKSEIFDDQFSVERPDGSNFTLKIRSTKLEDSAMYFCASRWDRDTEAFFGQGTRLTVV.

The chain joins TRBV5-1 to TRBJ1-2, with D possibly matching TRBD1 (6 bases). Germline CDR1 SGHRS, CDR2 YFSETQ. The CDR3 runs to 14 residues. Trimming left V 2 bases short and J 8 bases short, with 16 bases between. As DNA, the CDR3 is TGCGCCAGCAGCTTTTCCGGGGGCGAAGGCGGCTACACCTTC. This translates into CASSFSGGEGGYTF.

This sequence joins TRBV6-5 and TRBJ2-7, with TRBD1 identical over 10 bases. V was clipped by 6 bases and J by 7 bases; unmatched bases: 9. This CDR3 spans 14 amino acids. Germline loops: CDR1 MNHEY, CDR2 SVGAGI. CDR3 in amino acids: CASSRDRGRGEQYF. CDR3 DNA sequence: TGTGCCAGCAGCCGAGACAGGGGGCGAGGAGAGCAGTACTTC.

The chain combines TRBV6-1 with TRBJ1-1, with TRBD1 matching over 11 bases. This CDR3 has 14 amino acids. The V segment lost 7 bases and the J segment 6 bases; nucleotides outside the gene matches: 7. Germline V CDR1 and CDR2: MNHNS, SASEGT. CDR3 nucleotide sequence: TGTGCCAGCAAAGGACAGGGGGCTATAGCTGAAGCTTTCTTT. Translated, it gives CASKGQGAIAEAFF.

V usage is TRBV4-2 and J usage is TRBJ1-6, with 7 positions matching TRBD1. Unmatched junction bases numbered 3, after V lost 0 bases and J lost 4 bases. The CDR3 runs to 16 residues. The germline gives CDR1 LGHNA, CDR2 YNFKEQ. CDR3 in amino acids: CASSQDWGQYNSPLHF. The CDR3 DNA reads as TGTGCCAGCAGCCAAGATTGGGGACAGTATAATTCACCCCTCCACTTT.

The V call is TRBV4-1, the J call TRBJ2-1; 13 bases are a match to TRBD2. The germline V gene encodes CDR1 MGHRA and CDR2 YSYEKL. Losses at the gene ends were 0 bases for V and 7 bases for J; bases not matched to a gene: 6. The CDR3 is 17 amino acids. The CDR3 region has the DNA TGCGCCAGCAGCCAAGACAGGGGGACTAGCGGGGAAAATGAGCAGTTCTTC. Its translation is CASSQDRGTSGENEQFF.

This clone has just a few counts. This sequence joins TRBV27 and TRBJ2-7; TRBD1 might be the D (5 bases). Germline assignment: CDR1 MNHEY and CDR2 SMNVEV (reference sequence). Deletions cut 6 bases from V and 3 bases from J, with 18 bases between. The CDR3 has 15 amino acids. CDR3 amino acids: CASRKTTAINYEQYF. The CDR3 nucleotides are TGTGCCAGCAGGAAGACGACAGCGATTAACTACGAGCAGTACTTC.

This clone showed up just once. The V and J genes are TRBV7-9 and TRBJ2-7; TRBD2 matches 7 bases. With 3 bases clipped from V and 0 bases from J, the junction kept 8 bases outside the gene matches. The germline V gene has CDR1 SEHNR and CDR2 FQNEAQ (reference sequence). This CDR3 has 16 residues. The CDR3 here is CASSLFASGSSYEQYF. Written as DNA, the CDR3 is TGTGCCAGCAGCTTGTTCGCTAGCGGCAGCTCCTACGAGCAGTACTTC.

The count of this clone is one. The chain couples TRBV14 to TRBJ1-1; 8 bases are a match to TRBD1. The CDR3 sequence is 14 residues long. With 5 bases clipped from V and 4 bases from J, the junction kept 6 bases outside the gene matches. The germline V gene has CDR1 SGHDN and CDR2 FVKESK. The CDR3 reads CASSGYQGATEAFF. The CDR3 DNA reads TGTGCCAGCAGCGGATATCAGGGGGCCACTGAAGCTTTCTTT. The full variable domain, with the rest looked up from reference TRBV14 and TRBJ1-1, is EAGVTQFPSHSVIEKGQTVTLRCDPISGHDNLYWYRRVMGKEIKFLLHFVKESKQDESGMPNNRFLAERTGGTYSTLKVQPAELEDSGVYFCASSGYQGATEAFFGQGTRLTVV.

V gene TRBV5-1 combines with J gene TRBJ2-3, with no clear D. Germline V gene lookup returns CDR1 SGHRS and CDR2 YFSETQ. The CDR3 runs 14 residues. The V end was cut by 5 bases, the J end by 6 bases, with 16 bases between. The CDR3 reads CASRTAPVSDTQYF. The CDR3 nucleotides read TGCGCCAGCAGGACTGCTCCGGTCTCGGATACGCAGTATTTT.

The table lists this clone with a count of one. The chain carries TRBV11-2 and TRBJ2-1, with no clear D. The CDR3 runs to 14 residues. The germline V gene encodes CDR1 SGHAT and CDR2 FQNNGV. Trimming removed 5 bases from V and 8 bases from J, with 16 bases in between. The CDR3: CASSPRSDTHEQFF. The CDR3 nucleotides are TGTGCCAGCAGCCCTAGGAGTGACACCCATGAGCAGTTCTTC.

This clone has only one observation. J is TRBJ2-1 and V is TRBV5-5; D remains unclear. The CDR3 extends over 14 amino acids. The V end was cut by 0 bases, the J end by 7 bases, with 11 bases between. CDR1 and CDR2 from the germline V gene are SGHKS and YYEKEE (reference sequence). The DNA for the CDR3 is TGTGCCAGCAGCTTGGCCCCGGTCGATAATGAGCAGTTCTTC. Translated, it gives CASSLAPVDNEQFF.

CDR3 nucleotides: TGCGCCAGCAGCCCTCGTTTAGGCTCCTACGAGCAGTACTTC. Amino acid sequence: CASSPRLGSYEQYF. The chain has TRBV5-1 and TRBJ2-7; D is unclear. The CDR3 loop spans 14 amino acids. Trimming stripped 4 bases from V and 0 bases from J, with 11 bases between. In germline, CDR1 is SGHRS, CDR2 YFSETQ.

This chain uses TRBV4-1 with TRBJ2-5; D tentatively fits TRBD1 or TRBD2 (5 bases each). Deletions cut 1 base from V and 2 bases from J, with 20 bases between. CDR3 length: 18 amino acids. Germline CDR1 is MGHRA and CDR2 is YSYEKL. CDR3 in amino acids: CASSQADLERGIQETQYF. As DNA, the CDR3 is TGCGCCAGCAGCCAAGCGGACCTGGAACGGGGCATTCAAGAGACCCAGTACTTC.

This rearrangement joins TRBV6-1 to TRBJ1-2, with a tentative D call TRBD1 (6 bases). Deletions cut 0 bases from V and 4 bases from J, with 12 bases between. CDR3 size: 15 residues. Germline V CDR1 and CDR2: MNHNS, SASEGT. CDR3 loop: CASSEANRVSYGYTF. CDR3 bases: TGTGCCAGCAGTGAAGCAAACAGGGTTAGCTATGGCTACACCTTC.

V is TRBV6-6 and J is TRBJ2-2, with a tentative D call TRBD2 (5 bases). V lost 4 bases and J 6 bases, leaving 9 bases between the germline ends. There are 13 residues in the CDR3. The V gene's germline CDR1 is MNHNY and CDR2 SVGAGI (reference sequence). The CDR3 DNA reads TGTGCCAGCAGTTTACTAGGAGCCGGGGAGCTGTTTTTT. It codes for CASSLLGAGELFF.

The rearrangement uses TRBV10-3 and TRBJ1-6; tentative D call: TRBD1 (5 bases). V gave up 4 bases and J gave up 6 bases, with 7 bases separating them. Germline V gene data show CDR1 as ENHRY and CDR2 as SYGVKD. CDR3 length: 13 residues. Written as DNA, the CDR3 is TGTGCCATCAGTGCAGGGAGTAATTCACCCCTCCACTTT. It is translated as CAISAGSNSPLHF.

By its share, this clone is medium-sized. The chain uses TRBV7-9 and TRBJ2-7; the match to TRBD1 covers 12 bases. The CDR3 contains 15 residues. V trimming: 5 bases; J trimming: 5 bases; junction bases outside the gene matches: 7. Germline V gene sequence: CDR1 SEHNR, CDR2 FQNEAQ (reference sequence). The CDR3 here is CASSPKGTGGHEQYF. Here the CDR3 DNA reads TGTGCCAGCAGCCCCAAGGGGACAGGGGGCCACGAGCAGTACTTC.

This chain joins TRBV4-3 and TRBJ2-1; possible D gene TRBD1, 5 bases. Trimming took 4 bases from V and 3 from J, leaving 13 bases between them. CDR3 length equals 15 residues. Looked up from germline, CDR1 is LGHNA and CDR2 is YSLEER. The CDR3 DNA reads TGCGCCAGCAGCCGGGGCGAGACCATCTACAATGAGCAGTTCTTC. Its protein product is CASSRGETIYNEQFF.

This clone was found a few times. DNA of the CDR3: TGTGCCAGCAGCTTAAAAGGGGGCGCCTACGAGCAGTACTTC. Translating gives CASSLKGGAYEQYF. This rearrangement joins TRBV7-2 to TRBJ2-7; TRBD1 agrees at 7 bases. CDR1 and CDR2 (germline): SGHTA, FQGNSA. CDR3 size: 14 residues. V dropped 2 bases and J dropped 2; count of bases not matched to a gene: 3.